The 21 T cell receptor beta chains reported below all come from one sample, sequenced in a study of tissue T cells after allogeneic stem cell transplantation. The protocol was immunoSEQ multiplex PCR, while the TCRdb copy is restricted to in-frame clones and leaves out a portion. The table lists over 15,000 clones, 55% to 75% of them singletons, with about 1% in the top ten. The sample taken for sequencing was spleen. The source of these receptors is a female BALB/c mouse in good health. The mice in this strain carry MHC haplotype H2-d.

Remarks on this clone: Genes here carry mouse names. From the germline J gene comes the end of the CDR3, since the read stops 1 residue before it. This rearrangement joins TRBV13-1 to TRBJ2-3; possible D gene TRBD1, 5 bases. The V end lost 0 bases, the J end lost 1 base, and 12 bases lay between the germline ends. The CDR3 totals 16 residues. From germline, CDR1 is NSHNY and CDR2 SYGAGN. The CDR3 is CASSDARGRGAETLYF. Incomplete CDR3 DNA: TGTGCCAGCAGTGATGCAAGGGGAAGGGGTGCAGAAACGCTGTAT.

In the case of this clone: All gene names here are mouse names. The sequence runs out 1 residue before the end of the CDR3; the remainder is reconstructed from the germline J gene. The genes are TRBV1 and TRBJ2-4; 9 bases map to TRBD1. The CDR3 runs 16 residues. With V trimmed by 3 bases and J by 0 bases, 4 bases remained unmatched. Looked up from germline, CDR1 is NSQYPW and CDR2 is LRSPGD (reference sequence). CDR3 region: CTCSARQGGSQNTLYF. The covered CDR3 bases are TGCACCTGCAGTGCGAGACAGGGGGGGAGTCAAAACACCTTGTAC.

Details on this clone: Gene labels here are mouse ones. The observed sequence ends 1 residue before the CDR3 terminus, with the missing tail filled in from the germline J gene. The rearrangement links TRBV5 to TRBJ2-7; 13 bases are a match to TRBD2. CDR1 is LGHNA and CDR2 is YNLKQL in the germline V gene (reference sequence). The CDR3 contains 15 residues. V lost 4 bases and J lost 2; bases outside the gene matches: 2. CDR3 DNA, as far as it was read: TGTGCCAGCAGCCCGGGACTGGGGGGGGCCTATGAACAGTAC. Translation gives CASSPGLGGAYEQY. The whole CDR3 sequence is CASSPGLGGAYEQYF.

To note about this clone: Mouse gene names and germline throughout. From the germline J gene comes the end of the CDR3, since the read stops 1 residue before it. The V call is TRBV13-1, the J call TRBJ1-1; D possibly corresponds to TRBD1 (5 bases). This CDR3 is built from 11 residues. The V and J ends lost 0 bases and 8 bases respectively, with 5 bases between them. The germline gives CDR1 NSHNY, CDR2 SYGAGN. CDR3 residues: CASSDAGEVFF. The sequenced CDR3 bases are TGTGCCAGCAGTGATGCAGGGGAAGTCTTC.

This clone turned up a few times. Gene names denote mouse genes. The read falls 1 residue short of the CDR3 end, and the missing part is taken from the germline J gene. The chain joins TRBV5 to TRBJ2-7; 8 bases are shared with TRBD2. Germline V lookup: CDR1 LGHNA, CDR2 YNLKQL (reference sequence). Unmatched junction bases numbered 5, after V lost 0 bases and J lost 4 bases. The CDR3 is 15 residues long. The covered CDR3 bases are TGTGCCAGCAGCCAAGATGGGCTGGGGGGTTATGAACAGTAC. Encoded protein: CASSQDGLGGYEQY. The CDR3 in its entirety is CASSQDGLGGYEQYF.

Notes on this clone: The germline and genes are mouse ones. Incomplete CDR3 DNA: TGTGCTAGCAGTCCGGGACAGATAAACACCTTGTAC. This gives the protein CASSPGQINTLY. The CDR3 as a whole reads CASSPGQINTLYF. V gene TRBV29 combines with J gene TRBJ2-4; 7 bases align to TRBD1. The sequence runs out 1 residue before the end of the CDR3; the remainder is reconstructed from the germline J gene. CDR1 MSHET and CDR2 SYDVDS come from the germline V gene. Losses at the gene ends were 5 bases for V and 5 bases for J; bases not matched to a gene: 4. The CDR3 consists of 13 residues.

A note on this clone: Here the gene names and germline are mouse. The CDR3 end falls 1 residue outside the read, so it is completed with the germline J gene. This chain uses TRBV20 with TRBJ2-4; 8 bases match TRBD1. The CDR3 loop spans 14 amino acids. The J segment lost 3 bases and the V segment lost 1 base, leaving 3 bases of the junction unmatched. Looked up from germline, CDR1 is GFQATS and CDR2 is STVNSAI. This CDR3 is CGARGRGRQNTLYF. The CDR3 DNA, read in part, is TGTGGTGCTAGGGGCAGGGGGCGGCAAAACACCTTGTAC. Looking up the rest from reference TRBV20 and TRBJ2-4 gives the full variable domain: GALVYQYPRRTICKSGTSMRMECQAVGFQATSVAWYRQSPQKTFELIALSTVNSAIKYEQNFTQEKFPISHPNLSFSSMTVLNAYLEDRGLYLCGARGRGRQNTLYFGAGTRLSVL.

A word on this clone: The gene names here belong to mouse. The read halts 1 residue ahead of the CDR3 end, with the missing end drawn from the germline J gene. J is TRBJ2-4 and V is TRBV2; the D gene could be TRBD1 or TRBD2 (5 bases each). CDR1 LGHNA and CDR2 YSYQKL come from the germline V gene. V lost 4 bases, J lost 3 bases, and 8 bases lay in between. This CDR3 has 13 residues. CDR3 bases read: TGTGCCAGCAGCCCCCGGGACCAAAACACCTTGTAC. It encodes CASSPRDQNTLY. The full CDR3 protein reads CASSPRDQNTLYF.

As concerns this clone: Genes and germline come from the mouse. This chain's CDR3 is CASSPGQSSYEQYF. The CDR3 DNA, read in part, is TGTGCCAGCAGTCCGGGACAAAGCTCCTATGAACAGTAC. The rearrangement uses TRBV19 and TRBJ2-7; D is perhaps TRBD1 (6 bases). Read sequence stops 1 residue before the CDR3 end, and the germline J gene provides the missing end. Germline V gene data show CDR1 as FNHDT and CDR2 as SITEND (reference sequence). Trimming stripped 4 bases from V and 0 bases from J, with 11 bases between. CDR3 length equals 14 residues.

About this clone itself: Here the gene names and germline are mouse. The CDR3 extends 1 residue past the end of the read, so its final part is completed from the germline J gene. V usage is TRBV2 and J usage is TRBJ1-4; D gene unclear. This CDR3 has 15 amino acids. In germline, CDR1 is LGHNA, CDR2 YSYQKL. The V gene lost 0 bases and the J gene lost 0 bases, with 5 bases spanning the gap. The CDR3 DNA, read in part, is TGTGCCAGCAGCCAAGATCCAATTTCCAACGAAAGATTATTT. Protein sequence: CASSQDPISNERLF. The whole CDR3 protein reads CASSQDPISNERLFF.

Notes on this clone: The genes and germline here are from mouse. The CDR3 end lies 1 residue beyond the end of the read and is filled in from the germline J gene. This chain connects TRBV5 to TRBJ2-4, with TRBD2 identical over 14 bases. Germline V gene data show CDR1 as LGHNA and CDR2 as YNLKQL (reference sequence). This CDR3 has 17 residues. Unmatched junction bases numbered 6, after V lost 0 bases and J lost 7 bases. The chain's CDR3 is CASSQEGTGGARYTLYF. The part of the CDR3 DNA that was read is TGTGCCAGCAGCCAAGAAGGGACTGGGGGGGCGCGTTACACCTTGTAC.

A note on this clone: Genes and germline come from the mouse. CDR3 sequence: CASSDAEGAANSDYTF. The sequenced part of the CDR3 DNA is TGTGCCAGCAGTGATGCAGAGGGGGCAGCAAACTCCGACTACACC. V gene TRBV13-1 combines with J gene TRBJ1-2, with TRBD1 matching over 7 bases. The read finishes 1 residue shy of the CDR3 end, and the germline J gene is used to complete it. Trimming at V came to 0 bases and at J to 0 bases, leaving 5 bases not matched to a gene. The CDR3 sequence is 16 residues long. Germline V lookup: CDR1 NSHNY, CDR2 SYGAGN.

On this clone itself: One end of the junction is discordant with germline, which a read error may explain. Gene names are mouse gene names. The read comes to an end 1 residue before the CDR3 does, leaving the germline J gene to fill in the end. This specimen includes other DNA sequences encoding the same CDR3. The chain has TRBV19 and TRBJ1-4; 11 nucleotides match TRBD1. CDR1 FNHDT and CDR2 SITEND come from the germline V gene (reference sequence). There are 13 residues in the CDR3. The CDR3 region is CASSWTGGERLFF. The part of the CDR3 DNA that was read is TGTGCCAGCAGTTGGACAGGGGGCGAAAGGTTATTT.

In regard to this clone: Mouse gene names apply. The DNA ends 1 residue before the CDR3 does, and the rest of the CDR3 is filled in from the germline J gene. The rearrangement joins TRBV4 to TRBJ2-4; 10 bases map to TRBD2. Germline assignment: CDR1 LGHDT and CDR2 YNNKQL (reference sequence). This CDR3 is built from 15 residues. V dropped 3 bases and J dropped 3; count of bases not matched to a gene: 3. The CDR3 protein is CASSYRLGGQNTLYF. The covered CDR3 bases are TGTGCCAGCAGCTATCGACTGGGGGGCCAAAACACCTTGTAC.

As for this clone: The germline and genes are mouse ones. The read is 1 residue too short to cover the CDR3 end, so that end is filled in from the germline J gene. The V call is TRBV13-2, the J call TRBJ1-2, with 7 bases matching TRBD1. CDR1 and CDR2 from the germline V gene are NNHNN and SYGAGS (reference sequence). J lost 4 bases, V lost 2 bases, and 2 bases had no gene match. The CDR3 runs 13 residues. CDR3 DNA, as far as it was read: TGTGCCAGCGGTGAGACAGGGACCTCCGACTACACC. It yields the protein CASGETGTSDYT. The complete CDR3 protein is CASGETGTSDYTF.

Comment on this clone: The gene symbols are mouse symbols. The CDR3 goes on 1 residue after the read ends, and that part is filled in from the germline J gene. This sequence joins TRBV31 and TRBJ2-3, with TRBD1 matching over 8 bases. The CDR3 contains 12 residues. V lost 1 base, J lost 6 bases, and 0 bases stayed unmatched. CDR1 is GKSSPN and CDR2 is SITVG in the germline V gene. The CDR3 protein is CAWSRDRETLYF. CDR3 DNA (partial): TGTGCCTGGAGTCGGGACAGGGAAACGCTGTAT.

With respect to this clone: All gene names here are mouse names. The read ends 1 residue early relative to the CDR3; the germline J gene fills the gap. The V call is TRBV13-1, the J call TRBJ1-3; no reliable D call. The V and J ends lost 3 bases and 0 bases respectively, with 10 bases between them. The CDR3 loop spans 15 amino acids. Germline CDR1 reads NSHNY; CDR2 reads SYGAGN. The DNA read from the CDR3 is TGTGCCAGCAGTGGTACAGAAAATTCTGGAAATACGCTCTAT. Translating gives CASSGTENSGNTLY. The entire CDR3 is CASSGTENSGNTLYF.

A remark on this clone: The gene names here belong to mouse. The CDR3 extends 1 residue past the end of the read, so its final part is completed from the germline J gene. The rearrangement uses TRBV13-1 and TRBJ1-4, with TRBD1 matching 9 bases. This CDR3 spans 14 amino acids. Germline assignment: CDR1 NSHNY and CDR2 SYGAGN. Unmatched junction bases numbered 2, after V lost 3 bases and J lost 5 bases. CDR3 sequence reads: CASSVTGGNERLFF. The sequenced CDR3 bases are TGTGCCAGCAGTGTGACAGGGGGGAACGAAAGATTATTT.

Remarks on this clone: The gene names given are mouse names. Read data end 1 residue before the CDR3 end; the end is taken from the germline J gene. The V gene is TRBV19, the J gene TRBJ2-7, with TRBD1 matching 11 bases. V gave up 5 bases and J gave up 7 bases; unmatched junction bases: 2. Germline V gene lookup returns CDR1 FNHDT and CDR2 SITEND (reference sequence). The CDR3 runs to 12 residues. Partial CDR3 DNA: TGTGCCAGCAGGGACAGGGGGCGGGAACAGTAC. This sequence encodes CASRDRGREQY. The whole CDR3 protein reads CASRDRGREQYF.

On this clone: Genes here carry mouse names. The CDR3 is cut off 1 residue early in the read; its end comes from the germline J gene. This chain joins TRBV5 and TRBJ1-1, with TRBD1 identical over 7 bases. With 0 bases clipped from V and 4 bases from J, the junction kept 5 bases outside the gene matches. Looked up from germline, CDR1 is LGHNA and CDR2 is YNLKQL (reference sequence). This CDR3 spans 15 amino acids. The sequenced CDR3 bases are TGTGCCAGCAGCCAAGATAAAGGGGGCGGCACAGAAGTCTTC. Protein sequence: CASSQDKGGGTEVF. The whole CDR3 sequence is CASSQDKGGGTEVFF.

Worth noting for this clone: Genes and germline are mouse. The sequenced fragment ends 1 residue before the CDR3 boundary, so the rest is inferred from the germline J gene. The rearrangement uses TRBV20 and TRBJ2-4; a possible D gene is TRBD1 (5 bases). The CDR3 is 12 amino acids. The V end lost 4 bases, the J end lost 2 bases, and 7 bases lay between the germline ends. CDR1 GFQATS and CDR2 STVNSAI come from the germline V gene. The CDR3 loop is CGAKGVQNTLYF. CDR3 bases read: TGTGGTGCTAAAGGGGTTCAAAACACCTTGTAC. Full variable domain (outside the CDR3, taken from reference TRBV20 and TRBJ2-4): GALVYQYPRRTICKSGTSMRMECQAVGFQATSVAWYRQSPQKTFELIALSTVNSAIKYEQNFTQEKFPISHPNLSFSSMTVLNAYLEDRGLYLCGAKGVQNTLYFGAGTRLSVL.